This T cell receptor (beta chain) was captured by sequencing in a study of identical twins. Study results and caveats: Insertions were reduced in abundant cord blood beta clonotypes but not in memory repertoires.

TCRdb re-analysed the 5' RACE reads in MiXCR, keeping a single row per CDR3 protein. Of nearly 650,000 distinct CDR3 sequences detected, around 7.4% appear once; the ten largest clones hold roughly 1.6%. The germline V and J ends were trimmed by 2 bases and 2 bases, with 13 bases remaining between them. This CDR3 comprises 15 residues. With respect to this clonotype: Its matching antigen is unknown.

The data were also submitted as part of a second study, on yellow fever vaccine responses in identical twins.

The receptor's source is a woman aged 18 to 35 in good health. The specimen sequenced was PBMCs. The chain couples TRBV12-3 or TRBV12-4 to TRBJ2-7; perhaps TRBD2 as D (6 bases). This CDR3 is CASSLSGPGAYEQYF. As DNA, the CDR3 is TGTGCCAGCAGTTTAAGCGGCCCGGGGGCCTACGAGCAGTACTTC.